This T cell receptor (beta chain) stems from a study of blood T cell repertoires in COVID-19. Some clones are missing from TCRdb's copy, which holds only in-frame ones; the method was immunoSEQ multiplex PCR. The sample lists hundreds of thousands of clones, approximately 83% occurring once. Germline-derived CDR1 and CDR2 are LNHDA and SQIVND (reference sequence). The CDR3 is 16 residues long. V dropped 3 bases and J dropped 7; count of bases not matched to a gene: 9. The gene calls are TRBV19 and TRBJ1-5; 10 bases align to TRBD1. The TCR comes from a woman aged 40 to 50 with acute COVID-19. The sequenced material came from PBMCs or T cells enriched from blood (not recorded which). The CDR3 region has the DNA TGTGCCAGTAGTATTATACCGACAGGGGGCGGACAGCCCCAGCATTTT. Amino acids: CASSIIPTGGGQPQHF.